The next 25 T cell receptor beta chains were all read from a single sample in a study of high-grade serous ovarian cancer treatment subgroups. The tumor samples were collected prior to definitive surgery or chemotherapy. The table came from immunoSEQ multiplex PCR; TCRdb's copy has only in-frame clones and leaves some out. There are more than 8,000 clones in the sample; 68% occur only once, and around 4% lies in the top ten. Sequenced input: tumor tissue. The source is a human donor with high-grade serous ovarian cancer.

This rearrangement joins TRBV18 to TRBJ2-7; possible D gene TRBD2, 6 bases. Trimming took 6 bases from V and 3 from J, leaving 12 bases between them. Germline loops: CDR1 KGHSH, CDR2 LQKENI. The length of the CDR3 is 13 residues. CDR3 sequence: CASSIRRDYEQYF. The CDR3 DNA follows: TGTGCCAGCTCGATCCGGCGGGACTACGAGCAGTACTTC.

This clone came up a few times. The chain links TRBV27 to TRBJ1-1; the D is unclear. This CDR3 has 13 residues. Germline CDR1 MNHEY, CDR2 SMNVEV (reference sequence). V gave up 4 bases and J gave up 4 bases, with 10 bases separating them. The CDR3: CASSSPGGTEAFF. CDR3 sequence (DNA): TGTGCCAGCAGTTCTCCGGGAGGCACTGAAGCTTTCTTT.

In nucleotides, the CDR3 is TGTGCCAGCAGCCTCAGGGAAGCCTTCGAGCAGTACTTC. It encodes CASSLREAFEQYF. The chain joins TRBV14 to TRBJ2-7; TRBD1 might be the D (5 bases). The CDR3 has 13 amino acids. V lost 4 bases to trimming and J lost 6 bases, with 13 bases between them. Looked up from germline, CDR1 is SGHDN and CDR2 is FVKESK.

The rearrangement uses TRBV16 and TRBJ2-5; D ambiguous. The CDR3 contains 11 residues. Germline V CDR1 and CDR2: KGHSY, FQNENV. The V gene lost 0 bases and the J gene lost 12 bases, with 8 bases spanning the gap. In DNA form, the CDR3 reads TGTGCCAGCAGCCAATCCAGCATGGAGTACTTC. This codes for CASSQSSMEYF.

The rearrangement links TRBV7-3 to TRBJ2-7, with 10 nucleotides matching TRBD1. CDR1 is SGHTA, CDR2 FQGTGA, per germline. The CDR3 extends over 14 amino acids. The ends lost 6 bases at V and 4 bases at J; junction bases unmatched: 6. The CDR3 loop reads CASRMTGGNYEQYF. The CDR3 coding sequence is TGTGCCAGCAGGATGACAGGGGGCAATTACGAGCAGTACTTC.

V is TRBV7-9 and J is TRBJ2-5, with 11 bases aligning to TRBD2. The germline V gene has CDR1 SEHNR and CDR2 FQNEAQ (reference sequence). CDR3 length: 16 amino acids. Unmatched junction bases numbered 6, after V lost 5 bases and J lost 1 base. This CDR3 reads CASSPWGLAVQETQYF. The CDR3 DNA reads TGTGCCAGCAGCCCTTGGGGACTAGCGGTCCAAGAGACCCAGTACTTC.

The chain uses TRBV5-4 and TRBJ2-3; 9 nucleotides align to TRBD2. The CDR3 loop spans 15 amino acids. V dropped 4 bases and J dropped 0; count of bases not matched to a gene: 3. CDR1 and CDR2 from the germline V gene are SGHNT and YYREEE (reference sequence). The CDR3 DNA sequence: TGTGCCAGCAGCCGACTAGCGGTTAGCACAGATACGCAGTATTTT. Translated, it gives CASSRLAVSTDTQYF.

The gene calls are TRBV7-8 and TRBJ1-5; 7 bases are shared with TRBD1. The length of the CDR3 is 19 residues. Trimming removed 5 bases from V and 3 bases from J; junction bases left unmatched: 19. CDR1 and CDR2 from the germline V gene are SGHVS and FQNEAQ. CDR3 nucleotides: TGTGCCAGCAGCGACCAAGGCGCAAGGGGCAGGGGGGTCAATCAGCCCCAGCATTTT. Amino acids: CASSDQGARGRGVNQPQHF.

J is TRBJ2-3 and V is TRBV19, with 7 bases fitting TRBD1. The CDR3 extends over 17 amino acids. V trimming: 7 bases; J trimming: 0 bases; junction bases outside the gene matches: 13. In germline, CDR1 is LNHDA, CDR2 SQIVND (reference sequence). Here the CDR3 reads CASTQNAGGHSTDTQYF. Here the CDR3 DNA reads TGTGCCAGTACCCAGAATGCAGGGGGACACAGCACAGATACGCAGTATTTT.

This clone is medium-sized (0.01 to 0.1%) within its sample. V gene TRBV18 combines with J gene TRBJ2-5; D gene unclear. From germline, CDR1 is KGHSH and CDR2 LQKENI. The CDR3 is 12 residues long. With 8 bases removed from V and 0 bases from J, the gap between germline ends came to 7 bases. As DNA, the CDR3 is TGTGCCAGCAAGAGATACCAAGAGACCCAGTACTTC. This codes for CASKRYQETQYF.

This rearrangement joins TRBV28 to TRBJ2-1, with 7 positions matching TRBD2. This CDR3 contains 15 residues. V lost 2 bases, J lost 8 bases, and 9 bases stayed unmatched. Germline CDR1 MDHEN, CDR2 SYDVKM. In DNA, the CDR3 is TGTGCCAGCAGTTTAGATCTGCGGGAGAGGGATGAGCAGTTCTTC. Residues: CASSLDLRERDEQFF.

This clone was found a few times. This chain links TRBV9 with TRBJ2-5; D is possibly TRBD1 (5 bases). The germline V and J ends were trimmed by 4 bases and 0 bases, with 16 bases remaining between them. This CDR3 spans 16 amino acids. Germline-derived CDR1 and CDR2 are SGDLS and YYNGEE. CDR3 protein: CASSPQATDNQETQYF. CDR3 sequence (DNA): TGTGCCAGCAGCCCGCAGGCGACAGATAACCAAGAGACCCAGTACTTC.

The genes are TRBV4-1 and TRBJ2-2; D perhaps matches TRBD2 (5 bases). V was pared by 4 bases and J by 0 bases, with 12 bases between. CDR3 length: 16 amino acids. CDR1 MGHRA and CDR2 YSYEKL come from the germline V gene. In nucleotides, the CDR3 is TGCGCCAGCAGCCGGGAGCAACCCACGAACACCGGGGAGCTGTTTTTT. It specifies CASSREQPTNTGELFF.

This clone is classed as medium-sized. This chain connects TRBV10-3 to TRBJ2-7, with 7 bases lining up with TRBD2. The germline gives CDR1 ENHRY, CDR2 SYGVKD. The junction had 7 bases not matched to a gene; V was cut back by 6 bases and J by 2 bases. The CDR3 is 14 amino acids. The CDR3 spells CAISRERGTYEQYF. DNA of the CDR3: TGTGCCATCAGCCGGGAGCGGGGTACCTACGAGCAGTACTTC.

The chain carries TRBV30 and TRBJ2-6, with D hard to call. Germline loops: CDR1 GTSNPN, CDR2 SVGIG (reference sequence). The CDR3 is 14 amino acids. V dropped 1 base and J dropped 5 bases, with 9 bases sitting between them. This CDR3 is CAWSARVWANVLTF. The DNA for the CDR3 is TGTGCCTGGAGTGCAAGGGTCTGGGCCAACGTCCTGACTTTC.

Sample share makes this clone medium-sized. V is TRBV11-3 and J is TRBJ1-1; D not resolved. Between the trimmed V and J ends, which lost 6 bases and 8 bases, there was a span of 19 bases. Germline V gives CDR1 SGHNT, CDR2 YENEEA. The CDR3 length is 14 residues. The DNA for the CDR3 is TGTGCCAGCAGTCGAAGGGAAGGGCGGCAAGAAGCTTTCTTT. Protein sequence: CASSRREGRQEAFF.

This clone turned up a few times. The gene calls are TRBV20-1 and TRBJ2-2; D not certain. Between the trimmed V and J ends, which lost 6 bases and 5 bases, there was a span of 7 bases. The CDR3 extends over 11 amino acids. The V gene's germline CDR1 is DFQATT and CDR2 SNEGSKA (reference sequence). CDR3 in amino acids: CSAIGTGELFF. The CDR3 region has the DNA TGCAGTGCCATCGGGACCGGGGAGCTGTTTTTT.

The chain has TRBV7-3 and TRBJ1-2; 9 bases line up with TRBD1. After removal of 5 bases from V and 8 bases from J, the junction contained 6 bases not matched to a gene. This CDR3 region has 13 residues. Germline CDR1 is SGHTA and CDR2 is FQGTGA. For the CDR3, the DNA is TGTGCCAGCAGCACCGGACAGGGGTTGGGCTACACCTTC. This encodes CASSTGQGLGYTF.

This sequence joins TRBV27 and TRBJ2-3, with 9 bases lining up with TRBD1. The V gene's germline CDR1 is MNHEY and CDR2 SMNVEV (reference sequence). Trimming took 5 bases from V and 0 from J; bases not matched to a gene: 6. CDR3 size: 16 residues. The CDR3 sequence: CASSPNRGLSTDTQYF. CDR3 DNA: TGTGCCAGCAGTCCGAACAGGGGGCTGAGCACAGATACGCAGTATTTT.

This clone has a handful of counts. The genes are TRBV20-1 and TRBJ1-1; D is ambiguous. V was pared by 1 base and J by 8 bases, with 8 bases between. Germline V lookup: CDR1 DFQATT, CDR2 SNEGSKA (reference sequence). The length of the CDR3 is 11 residues. The CDR3 reads CSARVSREAFF. CDR3 nucleotides: TGCAGTGCTAGAGTCAGCCGAGAAGCTTTCTTT.

J is TRBJ2-1 and V is TRBV25-1, with TRBD1 identical over 8 bases. V dropped 9 bases and J dropped 4; count of bases not matched to a gene: 8. This CDR3 spans 14 amino acids. Germline loops: CDR1 MGHDK, CDR2 SYGVNS. The CDR3 spells CASSRTGLYNEQFF. CDR3 sequence (DNA): TGTGCCAGTTCCAGGACAGGGCTTTACAATGAGCAGTTCTTC. Drawing the rest from reference TRBV25-1 and TRBJ2-1, the complete variable domain is EADIYQTPRYLVIGTGKKITLECSQTMGHDKMYWYQQDPGMELHLIHYSYGVNSTEKGDLSSESTVSRIRTEHFPLTLESARPSHTSQYLCASSRTGLYNEQFFGPGTRLTVL.

The chain joins TRBV7-6 to TRBJ2-7, with TRBD2 matching 7 bases. V dropped 5 bases and J dropped 1; count of bases not matched to a gene: 8. CDR3 length: 15 amino acids. From germline, CDR1 is SGHVS and CDR2 FNYEAQ. The CDR3 spells CASSQAGVGSYEQYF. In DNA, the CDR3 is TGTGCCAGCAGCCAGGCGGGGGTCGGGTCCTACGAGCAGTACTTC. The full variable domain, rest sourced from reference TRBV7-6 and TRBJ2-7, is GAGVSQSPRYKVTKRGQDVALRCDPISGHVSLYWYRQALGQGPEFLTYFNYEAQQDKSGLPNDRFSAERPEGSISTLTIQRTEQRDSAMYRCASSQAGVGSYEQYFGPGTRLTVT.

The chain uses TRBV19 and TRBJ1-5; the D gene is possibly TRBD1 (6 bases). In germline, CDR1 is LNHDA, CDR2 SQIVND (reference sequence). With 4 bases removed from V and 1 base from J, the gap between germline ends came to 11 bases. CDR3 length equals 15 residues. Written as DNA, the CDR3 is TGTGCCAGTAGTACAAAGGGGGGAAGCAATCAGCCCCAGCATTTT. Translated, it gives CASSTKGGSNQPQHF.

This chain links TRBV10-3 with TRBJ2-1; 9 bases match TRBD2. Germline-derived CDR1 and CDR2 are ENHRY and SYGVKD. J gave up 5 bases and V 3 bases, and 11 bases lay outside the gene matches. CDR3 length: 17 amino acids. The CDR3 sequence: CAISEIIGLATDNEQFF. The CDR3 DNA reads as TGTGCCATCAGTGAAATAATAGGACTAGCGACTGACAATGAGCAGTTCTTC.

The chain joins TRBV6-1 to TRBJ1-1, with D uncertain. Trimming pared 8 bases from V and 2 bases from J, leaving 9 bases between. The germline CDR1 and CDR2 sequences are MNHNS and SASEGT. The CDR3 totals 12 residues. CDR3 nucleotide sequence: TGTGCCAGCCTCCATTTAAACACTGAAGCTTTCTTT. Protein product: CASLHLNTEAFF.